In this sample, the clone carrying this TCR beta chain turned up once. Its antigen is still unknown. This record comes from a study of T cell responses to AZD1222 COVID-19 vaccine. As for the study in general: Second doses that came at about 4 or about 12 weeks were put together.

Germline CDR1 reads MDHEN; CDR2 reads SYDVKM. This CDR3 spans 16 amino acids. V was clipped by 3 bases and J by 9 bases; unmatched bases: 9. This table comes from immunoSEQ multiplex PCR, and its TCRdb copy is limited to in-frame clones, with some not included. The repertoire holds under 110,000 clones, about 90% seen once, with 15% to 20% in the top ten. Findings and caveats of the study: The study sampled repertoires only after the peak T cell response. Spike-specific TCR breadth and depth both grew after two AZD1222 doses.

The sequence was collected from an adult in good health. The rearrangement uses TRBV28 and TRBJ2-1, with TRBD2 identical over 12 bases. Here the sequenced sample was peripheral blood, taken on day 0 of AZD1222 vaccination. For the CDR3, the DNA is TGTGCCAGCAGTTTGGATCTAGCGGGAGGGCGTGGTGAGCAGTTCTTC. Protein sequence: CASSLDLAGGRGEQFF.